These 4 T cell receptor beta chains were sequenced from one sample in a study of T cell responses to AZD1222 COVID-19 vaccine (dated by TCRdb to the early 2020s). The time point label for this specimen denotes: baseline before first vaccination. The library relied on the immunoSEQ multiplex PCR assay. TCRdb took this table from immuneACCESS and kept in-frame rearrangements with V and J called. Such tables lack part of the clones; where checked against another copy, unresolved V genes explain under half of the gap, and the rest is unexplained. The sample table contains 80,000 to 90,000 clones; only one count was recorded for over 85% of them. The ten largest clones take up approximately 3% of the sample. This specimen consisted of peripheral blood, obtained on day 0 of AZD1222 vaccination. Source of these receptors: an adult in good health.

The chain carries TRBV28 and TRBJ2-5; D unresolved. CDR3 length: 11 residues. Trimming took 3 bases from V and 4 from J, leaving 3 bases between them. Germline lookup yields CDR1 MDHEN and CDR2 SYDVKM. The DNA of the CDR3 is TGTGCCAGCAGTTTCGCAGAGACCCAGTACTTC. It codes for CASSFAETQYF.

V is TRBV3-1 (or the pseudogene TRBV3-2) and J is TRBJ2-1; D might be TRBD2 (6 bases). Germline V gene data show CDR1 as LGHDT and CDR2 as YNNKEL (reference sequence). This CDR3 has 14 residues. V dropped 5 bases and J dropped 5 bases, with 13 bases sitting between them. CDR3 in DNA: TGTGCCAGCAGCTTTGGACTAAAAAACAATGAGCAGTTCTTC. It translates to CASSFGLKNNEQFF.

The chain recombines TRBV27 with TRBJ2-1; TRBD2 matches 8 bases. The germline V gene has CDR1 MNHEY and CDR2 SMNVEV (reference sequence). The CDR3 spans 16 residues. Unmatched junction bases numbered 9, after V lost 2 bases and J lost 6 bases. CDR3 sequence: CASSLPGAGGVNEQFF. The CDR3 bases are TGTGCCAGCAGTTTACCTGGGGCGGGGGGCGTCAATGAGCAGTTCTTC.

The V gene is TRBV9, the J gene TRBJ2-2, with a weak D call TRBD2 (7 bases). The V and J ends lost 4 bases and 5 bases respectively, with 21 bases between them. Germline CDR1 SGDLS, CDR2 YYNGEE. The CDR3 has 17 amino acids. The CDR3 loop is CASSPHRGAQGTGELFF. CDR3 in DNA: TGTGCCAGCAGCCCCCATCGGGGGGCTCAAGGAACCGGGGAGCTGTTTTTT.